Each of the 10 T cell receptor beta chains below was sequenced from the same sample in a study of cytotoxic CD8 clonotypes in ibrutinib-treated CLL. Measured with immunoSEQ multiplex PCR; TCRdb has only the in-frame clones, and not every one. The data contain approximately 90,000 clones, over 60% of them seen just once; the ten biggest clones take up around 23%. Sequencing used PBMCs, obtained after 24 months of ibrutinib treatment. These receptors originate from a human donor with chronic lymphocytic leukemia.

The chain couples TRBV9 to TRBJ2-3; D gene unclear. Trimming shortened V by 2 bases and J by 4 bases, and 8 bases separated the two germline ends. The CDR3 sequence is 13 residues long. The germline V gene encodes CDR1 SGDLS and CDR2 YYNGEE. The chain's CDR3 is CASSVTTPDTQYF. As DNA, the CDR3 is TGTGCCAGCAGCGTCACTACCCCAGATACGCAGTATTTT. The whole variable domain, filled in from reference TRBV9 and TRBJ2-3, reads DSGVTQTPKHLITATGQRVTLRCSPRSGDLSVYWYQQSLDQGLQFLIQYYNGEERAKGNILERFSAQQFPDLHSELNLSSLELGDSALYFCASSVTTPDTQYFGPGTRLTVL.

This sequence joins TRBV19 and TRBJ1-5; maybe TRBD1 (5 bases). This CDR3 contains 15 residues. In germline, CDR1 is LNHDA, CDR2 SQIVND (reference sequence). The ends were cut back, 4 bases at V and 0 bases at J, with 10 bases in the middle. CDR3: CASSTQGSSNQPQHF. CDR3 nucleotides: TGTGCCAGTAGTACGCAGGGAAGTAGCAATCAGCCCCAGCATTTT.

The sample holds one count of this clone. This chain links TRBV25-1 with TRBJ1-4; 9 bases are shared with TRBD1. With 4 bases clipped from V and 11 bases from J, the junction kept 11 bases outside the gene matches. The V gene's germline CDR1 is MGHDK and CDR2 SYGVNS. CDR3 length: 15 residues. CDR3 DNA: TGTGCCAGCAGTGGGGCCGGACAGGGGCCCTCTAAACTGTTTTTT. Encoded protein: CASSGAGQGPSKLFF.

V and J are TRBV15 and TRBJ1-4; D is unresolved. This CDR3 is 19 amino acids long. From germline, CDR1 is LNHNV and CDR2 YYDKDF (reference sequence). The V gene lost 1 base and the J gene lost 1 base, with 19 bases spanning the gap. CDR3 sequence: CATSRGTSGGKGTNEKLFF. DNA of the CDR3: TGTGCCACCAGCAGAGGTACCTCGGGAGGGAAAGGAACTAATGAAAAACTGTTTTTT.

The V call is TRBV7-9, the J call TRBJ2-2; D is undetermined. The germline gives CDR1 SEHNR, CDR2 FQNEAQ (reference sequence). The CDR3 has 11 amino acids. Trimming removed 7 bases at V and 0 bases at J, with 0 bases between. The CDR3 bases are TGTGCCAGCACGAACACCGGGGAGCTGTTTTTT. Translated: CASTNTGELFF.

This clone was seen repeatedly, ten times or more. The CDR3 region has the DNA TGTGCCAGCAGCTTAATGGCAGATAATTCACCCCTCCACTTT. It is translated as CASSLMADNSPLHF. This sequence joins TRBV7-9 and TRBJ1-6, with D uncertain. Trimming left V 2 bases short and J 5 bases short, with 7 bases between. The CDR3 has 14 residues. Germline loops: CDR1 SEHNR, CDR2 FQNEAQ (reference sequence).

CDR3 sequence reads: CASSLRPGPAETQYF. In DNA, the CDR3 is TGTGCCAGCAGTTTACGCCCGGGGCCAGCAGAGACCCAGTACTTC. The chain joins TRBV28 to TRBJ2-5, with D perhaps TRBD1 or TRBD2 (5 bases each). V was pared by 2 bases and J by 4 bases, with 14 bases between. Germline V gene lookup returns CDR1 MDHEN and CDR2 SYDVKM. The CDR3 is 15 amino acids.

The rearrangement joins TRBV6-4 to TRBJ1-3; D call uncertain. The CDR3 consists of 17 residues. Trimming stripped 4 bases from V and 4 bases from J, with 20 bases between. Germline lookup yields CDR1 MRHNA and CDR2 SNTAGT. The CDR3 sequence is CASSGPPGLCGGNTIYF. The CDR3 DNA sequence: TGTGCCAGCAGTGGTCCTCCTGGACTTTGCGGAGGAAACACCATATATTTT.

The chain is built from TRBV19 and TRBJ2-7; D is ambiguous. This CDR3 is built from 12 residues. The germline V gene has CDR1 LNHDA and CDR2 SQIVND (reference sequence). V lost 7 bases and J 2 bases, leaving 9 bases between the germline ends. The CDR3 region is CASKGYAYEQYF. Written as DNA, the CDR3 is TGTGCCAGTAAAGGGTACGCCTACGAGCAGTACTTC.

The CDR3 coding sequence is TGTGCCAGCAGTGTAGGCTTCCCCTCTGGAAACACCATATATTTT. It translates to CASSVGFPSGNTIYF. This chain uses TRBV2 with TRBJ1-3; no clear D gene. V was clipped by 4 bases and J by 0 bases, with 10 bases between them. The germline V gene has CDR1 SNHLY and CDR2 FYNNEI. The CDR3 sequence is 15 residues long.